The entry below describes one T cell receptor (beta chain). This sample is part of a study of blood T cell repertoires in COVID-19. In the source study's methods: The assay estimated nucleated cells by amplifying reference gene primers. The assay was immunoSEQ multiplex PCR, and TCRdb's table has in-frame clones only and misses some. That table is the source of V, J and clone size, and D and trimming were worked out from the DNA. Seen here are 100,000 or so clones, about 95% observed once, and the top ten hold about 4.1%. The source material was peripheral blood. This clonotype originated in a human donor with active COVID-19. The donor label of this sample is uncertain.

CDR3 coding DNA: TGTGCCAGTAGTAGGGACAGGGCGGGGGATCAGCCCCAGCATTTT. Translated: CASSRDRAGDQPQHF. The J gene is TRBJ1-5, the V gene TRBV19, with TRBD1 matching over 9 bases. Germline lookup yields CDR1 LNHDA and CDR2 SQIVND (reference sequence). This CDR3 region has 15 residues. V lost 4 bases and J lost 5; bases outside the gene matches: 6.